The 26 T cell receptor beta chains reported below all come from one sample, sequenced in a study of blood T cells in healthy people across ages. Together with a sample-barcoded 5' primer, a J-beta primer mix was included in a second PCR lasting roughly 6 to 12 cycles. TCRdb independently ran MiXCR on the 5' RACE reads; one entry per CDR3 protein. Here the sample spans 660,000 or so distinct CDR3 sequences, around 54% being singletons. The sequenced sample was blood. Receptor source: a man in his fifties or sixties in good health.

V is TRBV2 and J is TRBJ2-5, with 11 bases that match TRBD2. With 3 bases clipped from V and 5 bases from J, the junction kept 14 bases outside the gene matches. From germline, CDR1 is SNHLY and CDR2 FYNNEI. The CDR3 runs to 18 residues. The CDR3 coding sequence is TGTGCCAGCAGTGACCGACTAGCGGGGCCCATTGCGGGGGAGACCCAGTACTTC. Its protein is CASSDRLAGPIAGETQYF.

The table lists this clonotype with a count of one. The rearrangement uses TRBV7-6 and TRBJ1-2; 7 positions agree with TRBD1. After removal of 0 bases from V and 8 bases from J, the junction contained 6 bases not matched to a gene. This CDR3 is 14 amino acids long. Germline loops: CDR1 SGHVS, CDR2 FNYEAQ. The CDR3 protein is CASSLAQGGSGYTF. CDR3 nucleotide sequence: TGTGCCAGCAGCTTAGCGCAGGGGGGGTCCGGCTACACCTTC.

This clonotype was found a few times. This rearrangement joins TRBV6-5 to TRBJ2-5; the D gene could be TRBD1 or TRBD2 (5 bases each). The J call may be mistaken, given a closer DNA end match to TRBJ2-7. This CDR3 contains 14 residues. Looked up from germline, CDR1 is MNHEY and CDR2 is SVGAGI. In DNA form, the CDR3 reads TGTGCCAGCAGTCGTACCGGGACGGCCTACGAGCAGTACTTC. This codes for CASSRTGTAYEQYF.

This clonotype was seen only a few times. This chain joins TRBV25-1 and TRBJ2-5; unclear D gene. CDR3 length: 17 amino acids. Deletions cut 1 base from V and 0 bases from J, with 15 bases between. Germline values: CDR1 MGHDK, CDR2 SYGVNS. Here the CDR3 reads CASSESRLRRNQETQYF. The CDR3 bases are TGTGCCAGCAGTGAATCACGCCTTCGCAGGAACCAAGAGACCCAGTACTTC.

This clonotype appeared a few times. The J gene is TRBJ1-2, the V gene TRBV7-9; D gene unclear. Germline assignment: CDR1 SEHNR and CDR2 FQNEAQ (reference sequence). With 5 bases removed from V and 7 bases from J, the gap between germline ends came to 17 bases. The CDR3 has 14 amino acids. The CDR3 region is CASSPRSSDGGYTF. DNA for the CDR3: TGTGCCAGCAGCCCACGTAGTAGTGACGGTGGCTACACCTTC.

V gene TRBV7-9 combines with J gene TRBJ1-1, with D perhaps TRBD1 (6 bases). V lost 5 bases, J lost 7 bases, and 11 bases lay in between. The CDR3 has 12 amino acids. Germline CDR1 reads SEHNR; CDR2 reads FQNEAQ (reference sequence). The CDR3 loop is CASSRQEDEAFF. The CDR3 nucleotides read TGTGCCAGCAGCCGACAGGAGGATGAAGCTTTCTTT.

This sequence joins TRBV7-7 and TRBJ2-2, with D unclear. This CDR3 has 15 amino acids. Trimming cost V 1 base and J 0 bases, with 6 bases left between them. Germline V lookup: CDR1 SSHAT, CDR2 FNYEAQ (reference sequence). CDR3 residues: CASSLGRTNTGELFF. The CDR3 DNA is TGTGCCAGCAGCTTAGGCAGGACGAACACCGGGGAGCTGTTTTTT.

The chain carries TRBV7-9 and TRBJ2-2; D unclear. Between the trimmed V and J ends, which lost 1 base and 1 base, there was a span of 10 bases. Germline loops: CDR1 SEHNR, CDR2 FQNEAQ (reference sequence). This CDR3 region has 16 residues. The CDR3 here is CASSLDRARNTGELFF. CDR3 nucleotide sequence: TGTGCCAGCAGCTTAGATCGGGCTAGGAACACCGGGGAGCTGTTTTTT.

The rearrangement joins TRBV4-2 to TRBJ1-6, with a weak D call TRBD1 (5 bases). The CDR3 loop spans 15 amino acids. V was pared by 1 base and J by 9 bases, with 13 bases between. Germline CDR1 is LGHNA and CDR2 is YNFKEQ. The CDR3 DNA reads TGTGCCAGCAGCCAAGTTGGAGGGGATGGTTCACCCCTCCACTTT. This sequence encodes CASSQVGGDGSPLHF.

The chain recombines TRBV3-1 with TRBJ2-1; D is perhaps TRBD1 (5 bases). Trimming pared 6 bases from V and 10 bases from J, leaving 22 bases between. The CDR3 contains 15 residues. Germline values: CDR1 LGHDT, CDR2 YNNKEL (reference sequence). In nucleotides, the CDR3 is TGTGCCAGCAGTCCACAGGCGGATCTCTCCTACGAGCAGTTCTTC. This encodes CASSPQADLSYEQFF.

This sequence joins TRBV4-2 and TRBJ2-7, with 11 bases lining up with TRBD2. Germline lookup yields CDR1 LGHNA and CDR2 YNFKEQ. The CDR3 has 16 residues. J was trimmed by 1 base and V by 4 bases; bases with no gene match: 6. As DNA, the CDR3 is TGTGCCAGCAGCCCTCCGACTAGCGGGGTTTCCTACGAGCAGTACTTC. It specifies CASSPPTSGVSYEQYF.

J is TRBJ2-5 and V is TRBV7-9; the D gene is possibly TRBD1 (6 bases). The CDR3 totals 15 residues. With 3 bases removed from V and 2 bases from J, the gap between germline ends came to 13 bases. The germline V gene has CDR1 SEHNR and CDR2 FQNEAQ (reference sequence). This CDR3 is CASSFSPGTQETQYF. The CDR3 DNA sequence: TGTGCCAGCAGCTTTTCTCCCGGGACACAAGAGACCCAGTACTTC.

Points on this clonotype: The junction shows a germline mismatch at one end, possibly a read error. The rearrangement links TRBV20-1 to TRBJ2-7; no definite D call. The germline gives CDR1 DFQATT, CDR2 SNEGSKA (reference sequence). This CDR3 spans 14 amino acids. CDR3: CSAREGPYFNERYF. CDR3 nucleotide sequence: TGCAGCGCTAGGGAAGGGCCTTATTTTAACGAGCGGTACTTC.

The CDR3 here is CASSVGGVNEQFF. The CDR3 coding sequence is TGTGCCAGCAGCGTTGGAGGGGTCAATGAGCAGTTCTTC. The chain links TRBV9 to TRBJ2-1; D might be TRBD2 (6 bases). Per the germline V gene, CDR1 is SGDLS and CDR2 is YYNGEE. The CDR3 length is 13 residues. The V end was cut by 2 bases, the J end by 6 bases, with 9 bases between.

This clonotype turned up a few times. The chain has TRBV7-8 and TRBJ1-4; D might be TRBD1 (5 bases). The CDR3 extends over 12 amino acids. Per germline, CDR1 SGHVS and CDR2 FQNEAQ. V lost 5 bases and J lost 8, with 9 bases in between. For the CDR3, the DNA is TGTGCCAGCAGCCAAAGGGACGAAAAACTGTTTTTT. Protein: CASSQRDEKLFF.

The chain has TRBV11-2 and TRBJ1-1; no clear D gene. Germline loops: CDR1 SGHAT, CDR2 FQNNGV. The CDR3 is 11 residues long. V dropped 2 bases and J dropped 7 bases, with 5 bases sitting between them. This CDR3 reads CASSLNLEAFF. For the CDR3, the DNA is TGTGCCAGCAGCTTAAACCTTGAAGCTTTCTTT.

The chain couples TRBV7-9 to TRBJ2-5; tentative D call: TRBD1 (5 bases). This CDR3 has 16 residues. Looked up from germline, CDR1 is SEHNR and CDR2 is FQNEAQ (reference sequence). The ends were cut back, 8 bases at V and 0 bases at J, with 19 bases in the middle. CDR3 nucleotide sequence: TGTGCCAGCTCACCCACGCAGGGCAGCCACCAAGAGACCCAGTACTTC. It is translated as CASSPTQGSHQETQYF. Looking up the rest from reference TRBV7-9 and TRBJ2-5 gives the full variable domain: DTGVSQNPRHKITKRGQNVTFRCDPISEHNRLYWYRQTLGQGPEFLTYFQNEAQLEKSRLLSDRFSAERPKGSFSTLEIQRTEQGDSAMYLCASSPTQGSHQETQYFGPGTRLLVL.

The rearrangement uses TRBV7-2 and TRBJ2-5; D could derive from TRBD1 or TRBD2 (6 bases each). V was trimmed by 0 bases and J by 0 bases, leaving 14 bases between them. The CDR3 runs 17 residues. Looked up from germline, CDR1 is SGHTA and CDR2 is FQGNSA. CDR3 in DNA: TGTGCCAGCAGCTTAGCCGCCCGGGGGCCGGACCAAGAGACCCAGTACTTC. This sequence encodes CASSLAARGPDQETQYF. The whole variable domain, filled in from reference TRBV7-2 and TRBJ2-5, reads GAGVSQSPSNKVTEKGKDVELRCDPISGHTALYWYRQSLGQGLEFLIYFQGNSAPDKSGLPSDRFSAERTGGSVSTLTIQRTQQEDSAVYLCASSLAARGPDQETQYFGPGTRLLVL.

The chain is built from TRBV27 and TRBJ2-5, with 8 bases identical to TRBD1. In germline, CDR1 is MNHEY, CDR2 SMNVEV (reference sequence). Losses at the gene ends were 4 bases for V and 5 bases for J; bases not matched to a gene: 3. This CDR3 has 13 residues. CDR3 sequence: CASSYDRGETQYF. The DNA of the CDR3 is TGTGCCAGCAGTTACGACAGGGGTGAGACCCAGTACTTC.

The chain uses TRBV5-1 and TRBJ2-3; perhaps TRBD2 as D (5 bases). The V gene's germline CDR1 is SGHRS and CDR2 YFSETQ. The CDR3 sequence is 14 residues long. V gave up 3 bases and J gave up 3 bases, with 11 bases separating them. The CDR3 DNA reads as TGCGCCAGCAGCTGGGCTAGCCTAACAGATACGCAGTATTTT. Amino acids: CASSWASLTDTQYF.

The J gene is TRBJ2-5, the V gene TRBV9; TRBD1 agrees at 8 bases. After removal of 3 bases from V and 5 bases from J, the junction contained 6 bases not matched to a gene. Germline values: CDR1 SGDLS, CDR2 YYNGEE. The CDR3 totals 14 residues. CDR3 sequence: CASSASGGSETQYF. CDR3 DNA sequence: TGTGCCAGCAGCGCTTCAGGGGGCAGCGAGACCCAGTACTTC.

Remarks on this clonotype: This may stem from a read error, because a much larger clone lies one nucleotide away. This rearrangement joins TRBV20-1 to TRBJ2-1, with a weak D call TRBD2 (6 bases). Trimming cost V 0 bases and J 7 bases, with 13 bases left between them. The CDR3 spans 14 residues. Germline CDR1 DFQATT, CDR2 SNEGSKA (reference sequence). For the CDR3, the DNA is TGCAGTGCTAGAGACGGGACGGAGGGGAATGAGCAGTTCTTC. It translates to CSARDGTEGNEQFF.

Only one count was recorded for this clonotype. CDR3 sequence (DNA): TGCGCCAGCAGCTCTACAGGGGGTAGCTCAAGCAACACCATATATTTT. Translation gives CASSSTGGSSSNTIYF. The genes are TRBV5-1 and TRBJ1-3; 8 bases line up with TRBD1. The CDR3 is 16 amino acids. Germline CDR1 is SGHRS and CDR2 is YFSETQ. J was trimmed by 7 bases and V by 3 bases; bases with no gene match: 12. The whole variable domain, filled in from reference TRBV5-1 and TRBJ1-3, reads KAGVTQTPRYLIKTRGQQVTLSCSPISGHRSVSWYQQTPGQGLQFLFEYFSETQRNKGNFPGRFSGRQFSNSRSEMNVSTLELGDSALYLCASSSTGGSSSNTIYFGEGSWLTVV.

The genes are TRBV11-2 and TRBJ2-7; no reliable D call. The J call is doubtful: the DNA matches TRBJ2-5 better. Germline V gene lookup returns CDR1 SGHAT and CDR2 FQNNGV. CDR3 length: 12 residues. CDR3 bases: TGTGCCAGCATGGGTGCAGGCGGGACCCAGTACTTC. Amino acid sequence: CASMGAGGTQYF.

This clonotype was found a few times. The chain joins TRBV20-1 to TRBJ2-1, with TRBD2 matching 15 bases. The CDR3 is 17 amino acids. Trimming took 3 bases from V and 3 from J; bases not matched to a gene: 6. CDR1 and CDR2 (germline): DFQATT, SNEGSKA (reference sequence). CDR3 residues: CSASPGLAGGNYNEQFF. The DNA for the CDR3 is TGCAGTGCTAGTCCTGGACTAGCGGGGGGGAACTACAATGAGCAGTTCTTC.

The chain carries TRBV28 and TRBJ2-5; 8 nucleotides agree with TRBD1. The germline gives CDR1 MDHEN, CDR2 SYDVKM. This CDR3 is 13 amino acids long. V trimming: 2 bases; J trimming: 11 bases; junction bases outside the gene matches: 7. CDR3 nucleotide sequence: TGTGCCAGCAGTTTACAGGGGGCTCAAGAGCAGTACTTC. Its translation: CASSLQGAQEQYF.